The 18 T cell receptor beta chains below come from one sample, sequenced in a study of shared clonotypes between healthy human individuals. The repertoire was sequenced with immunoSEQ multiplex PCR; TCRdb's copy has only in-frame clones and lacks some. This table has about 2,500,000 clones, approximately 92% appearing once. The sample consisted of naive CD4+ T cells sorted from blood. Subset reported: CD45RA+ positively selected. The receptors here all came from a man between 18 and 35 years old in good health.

CDR3 loop: CARFRDREVNVFF. The CDR3 DNA is TGTGCCAGATTCCGGGACAGGGAAGTTAACGTGTTCTTC. The rearrangement uses TRBV21-1 and TRBJ2-1; TRBD1, as called in the table, went unchecked against the DNA. TRBV21-1 is a documented pseudogene. The length of the CDR3 is 13 residues.

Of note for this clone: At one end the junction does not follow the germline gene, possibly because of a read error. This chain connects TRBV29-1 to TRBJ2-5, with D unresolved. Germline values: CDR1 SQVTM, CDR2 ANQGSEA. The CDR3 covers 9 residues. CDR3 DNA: TGCAGCGTTGAAGAGGGTCGGAACTTC. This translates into CSVEEGRNF.

The CDR3, as DNA: TGTGCCAGCAGACGGACTGATTATAATTCACCCCTCCACTTT. This translates into CASRRTDYNSPLHF. The chain couples TRBV6-5 to TRBJ1-6; no clear D gene. CDR1 is MNHEY and CDR2 is SVGAGI in the germline V gene. V lost 6 bases and J 4 bases, leaving 10 bases between the germline ends. The CDR3 has 14 amino acids.

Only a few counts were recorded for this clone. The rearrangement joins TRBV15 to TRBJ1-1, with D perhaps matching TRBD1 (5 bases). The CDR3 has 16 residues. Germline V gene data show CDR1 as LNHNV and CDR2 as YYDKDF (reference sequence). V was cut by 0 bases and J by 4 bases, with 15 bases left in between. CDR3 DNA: TGTGCCACCAGCAGAGATCCGGCAGGGTTAGGCACTGAAGCTTTCTTT. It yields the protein CATSRDPAGLGTEAFF.

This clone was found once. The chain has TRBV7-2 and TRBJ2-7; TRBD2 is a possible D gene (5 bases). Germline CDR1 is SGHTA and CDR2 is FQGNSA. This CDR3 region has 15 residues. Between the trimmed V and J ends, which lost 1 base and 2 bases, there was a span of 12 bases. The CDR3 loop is CASSLGFGVAYEQYF. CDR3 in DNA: TGTGCCAGCAGCTTAGGCTTCGGGGTGGCCTACGAGCAGTACTTC.

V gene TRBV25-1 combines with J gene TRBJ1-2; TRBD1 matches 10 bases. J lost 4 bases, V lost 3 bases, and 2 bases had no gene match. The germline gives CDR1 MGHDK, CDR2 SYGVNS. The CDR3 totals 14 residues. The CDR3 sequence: CASSDWDRGYGYTF. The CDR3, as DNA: TGTGCCAGCAGTGATTGGGACAGGGGCTATGGCTACACCTTC.

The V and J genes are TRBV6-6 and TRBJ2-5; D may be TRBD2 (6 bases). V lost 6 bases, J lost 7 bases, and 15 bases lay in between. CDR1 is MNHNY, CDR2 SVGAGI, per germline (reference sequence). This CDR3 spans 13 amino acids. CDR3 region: CASSPGTGGTQYF. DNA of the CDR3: TGTGCCAGCAGCCCCGGGACCGGGGGGACCCAGTACTTC.

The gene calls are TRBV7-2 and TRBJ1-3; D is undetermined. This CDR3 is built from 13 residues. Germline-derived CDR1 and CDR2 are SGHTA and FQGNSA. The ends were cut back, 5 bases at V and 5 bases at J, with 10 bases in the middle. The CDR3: CASSLKSRNTIYF. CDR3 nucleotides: TGTGCCAGCAGCCTCAAGTCCCGAAACACCATATATTTT.

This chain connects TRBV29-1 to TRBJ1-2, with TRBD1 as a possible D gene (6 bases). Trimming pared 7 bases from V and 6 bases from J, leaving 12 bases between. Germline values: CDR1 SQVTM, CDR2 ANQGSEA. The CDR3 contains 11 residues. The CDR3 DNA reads TGCAGCGCCAGTAGGGGGGATGGCTACACCTTC. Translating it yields CSASRGDGYTF.

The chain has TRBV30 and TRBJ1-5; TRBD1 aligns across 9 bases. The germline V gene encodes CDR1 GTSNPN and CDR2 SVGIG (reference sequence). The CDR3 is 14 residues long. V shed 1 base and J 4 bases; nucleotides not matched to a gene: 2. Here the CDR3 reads CAWSADRGNQPQHF. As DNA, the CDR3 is TGTGCCTGGAGTGCGGACAGGGGAAATCAGCCCCAGCATTTT.

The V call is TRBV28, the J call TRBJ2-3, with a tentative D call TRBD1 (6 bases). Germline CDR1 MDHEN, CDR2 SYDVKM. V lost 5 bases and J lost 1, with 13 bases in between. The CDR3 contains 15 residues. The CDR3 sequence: CASSLVTGGTDTQYF. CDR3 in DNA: TGTGCCAGCAGTCTTGTGACAGGCGGCACAGATACGCAGTATTTT.

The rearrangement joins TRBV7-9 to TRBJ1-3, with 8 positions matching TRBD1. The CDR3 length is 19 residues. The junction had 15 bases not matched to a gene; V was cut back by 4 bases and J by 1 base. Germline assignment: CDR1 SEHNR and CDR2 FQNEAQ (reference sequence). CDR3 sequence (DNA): TGTGCCAGCAGCTCTCGGACAGGGCTATCGAGTGGATCTGGAAACACCATATATTTT. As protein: CASSSRTGLSSGSGNTIYF.

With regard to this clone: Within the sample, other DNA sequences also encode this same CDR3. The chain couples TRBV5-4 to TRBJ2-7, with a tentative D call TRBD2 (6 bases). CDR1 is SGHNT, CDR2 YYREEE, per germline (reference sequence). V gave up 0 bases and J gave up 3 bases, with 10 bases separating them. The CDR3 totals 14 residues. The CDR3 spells CASSLEGGYYEQYF. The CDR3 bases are TGTGCCAGCAGCTTGGAGGGAGGATACTACGAGCAGTACTTC.

This CDR3 is CASSPRDRAHEQYF. Written as DNA, the CDR3 is TGTGCCAGCAGCCCCCGGGACAGGGCCCACGAGCAGTACTTC. The chain has TRBV11-2 and TRBJ2-7; 9 nucleotides match TRBD1. V shed 5 bases and J 5 bases; nucleotides not matched to a gene: 7. The CDR3 loop spans 14 amino acids. From germline, CDR1 is SGHAT and CDR2 FQNNGV.

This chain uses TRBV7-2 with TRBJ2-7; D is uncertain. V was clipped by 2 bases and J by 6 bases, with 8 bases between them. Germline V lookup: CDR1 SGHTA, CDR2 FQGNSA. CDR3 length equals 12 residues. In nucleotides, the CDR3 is TGTGCCAGCAGCTTACAGGTGACCGAGCAGTACTTC. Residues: CASSLQVTEQYF.

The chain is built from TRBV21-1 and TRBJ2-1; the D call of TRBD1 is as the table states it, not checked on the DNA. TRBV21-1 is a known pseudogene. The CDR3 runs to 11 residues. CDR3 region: CASREQCEQFF. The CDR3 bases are TGTGCCAGCAGGGAACAGTGTGAGCAGTTCTTC.

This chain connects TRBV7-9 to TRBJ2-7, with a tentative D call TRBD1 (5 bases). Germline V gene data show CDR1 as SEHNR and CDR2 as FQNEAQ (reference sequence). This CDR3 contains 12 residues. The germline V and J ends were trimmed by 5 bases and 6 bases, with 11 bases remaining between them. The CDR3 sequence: CASSLQDLEQYF. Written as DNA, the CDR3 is TGTGCCAGCAGCCTACAGGACCTCGAGCAGTACTTC.

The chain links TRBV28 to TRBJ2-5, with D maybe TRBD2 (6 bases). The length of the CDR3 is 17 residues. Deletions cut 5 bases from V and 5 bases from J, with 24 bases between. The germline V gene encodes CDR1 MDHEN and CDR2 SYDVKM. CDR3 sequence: CASSPPLGRQGSETQYF. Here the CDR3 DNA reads TGTGCCAGCAGTCCTCCCCTGGGGAGGCAGGGTAGCGAGACCCAGTACTTC.